What follows are 8 T cell receptor beta chains derived from one specimen sequenced in a study of blood T cell repertoires in COVID-19. The repertoire was sequenced with immunoSEQ multiplex PCR; TCRdb's copy has only in-frame clones and lacks some. The table lists fewer than 350,000 clones, approximately 80% of them singletons, with less than 3% in the top ten. The sample was peripheral blood. The origin of the receptors is a woman aged 55-69 years with active or convalescent COVID-19.

The chain recombines TRBV9 with TRBJ1-3; maybe TRBD1 (6 bases). Germline CDR1 reads SGDLS; CDR2 reads YYNGEE. The CDR3 is made up of 16 amino acids. V dropped 3 bases and J dropped 0 bases, with 13 bases sitting between them. The CDR3 sequence is CASSARQTGSGNTIYF. The CDR3 coding sequence is TGTGCCAGCAGCGCCAGACAGACAGGCTCTGGAAACACCATATATTTT.

Only one count was recorded for this clone. The rearrangement uses TRBV27 and TRBJ2-1, with a weak D call TRBD2 (6 bases). Trimming stripped 5 bases from V and 8 bases from J, with 19 bases between. This CDR3 has 15 residues. CDR1 and CDR2 from the germline V gene are MNHEY and SMNVEV (reference sequence). The CDR3 sequence is CASSPPWEVRDEQFF. As DNA, the CDR3 is TGTGCCAGCAGTCCGCCTTGGGAGGTGAGGGATGAGCAGTTCTTC.

Concerning this clone itself: A junction end diverges from the germline sequence, so it may reflect a read error. This chain links TRBV7-7 with TRBJ2-5, with D maybe TRBD1 (6 bases). In germline, CDR1 is SSHAT, CDR2 FNYEAQ (reference sequence). The CDR3 is made up of 15 amino acids. CDR3 sequence: CASSLVFQGQETQYF. As DNA, the CDR3 is TGTGCTAGCAGCTTAGTGTTTCAGGGGCAAGAGACCCAGTACTTC.

This chain connects TRBV25-1 to TRBJ2-1; D might be TRBD2 (6 bases). Trimming took off 4 bases at V and 14 bases at J, with 9 bases between the two ends. This CDR3 contains 10 residues. CDR1 and CDR2 (germline): MGHDK, SYGVNS. CDR3 nucleotides: TGTGCCAGCAGTGCGAGGACTAAGTTCTTC. Translated: CASSARTKFF.

The rearrangement joins TRBV27 to TRBJ2-2; TRBD2 is a possible D gene (6 bases). The V end lost 10 bases, the J end lost 5 bases, and 11 bases lay between the germline ends. Germline lookup yields CDR1 MNHEY and CDR2 SMNVEV (reference sequence). This CDR3 is built from 12 residues. CDR3 DNA: TGTGCCATCCAGGAGGGGACCGGGGAGCTGTTTTTT. Amino acid sequence: CAIQEGTGELFF.

The V call is TRBV3-1 (or the pseudogene TRBV3-2), the J call TRBJ2-3; D remains unclear. Germline V gives CDR1 LGHDT, CDR2 YNNKEL (reference sequence). Between the trimmed V and J ends, which lost 1 base and 1 base, there was a span of 6 bases. CDR3 size: 14 residues. Here the CDR3 reads CASSQASGTDTQYF. The CDR3 nucleotides are TGTGCCAGCAGCCAAGCTTCGGGCACAGATACGCAGTATTTT.

This chain connects TRBV11-3 to TRBJ2-7; TRBD1 agrees at 10 bases. CDR3 size: 16 residues. V was clipped by 4 bases and J by 6 bases; unmatched bases: 12. CDR1 and CDR2 (germline): SGHNT, YENEEA. In DNA, the CDR3 is TGTGCCAGCAGCTCAAGACCCTCTGGGACAGGGGTCGAGCAGTACTTC. Translated, it gives CASSSRPSGTGVEQYF. Combining the CDR3 with reference TRBV11-3 and TRBJ2-7 gives the whole variable domain EAGVVQSPRYKIIEKKQPVAFWCNPISGHNTLYWYLQNLGQGPELLIRYENEEAVDDSQLPKDRFSAERLKGVDSTLKIQPAELGDSAVYLCASSSRPSGTGVEQYFGPGTRLTVT.

This clone was recorded a few times. The J gene is TRBJ1-1, the V gene TRBV5-8; TRBD1 aligns across 7 bases. Trimming cost V 3 bases and J 5 bases; bases outside gene matches: 7. The CDR3 totals 14 residues. Germline CDR1 SGHTS, CDR2 YDEGEE. This CDR3 reads CASSSGTVGTEAFF. The CDR3 bases are TGTGCCAGCAGCTCCGGGACAGTAGGTACTGAAGCTTTCTTT.